This T cell receptor beta chain derives from a study of identical twins. General study findings and limits: The analysis was cross-sectional rather than longitudinal within donors. Insertion counts were lower in abundant cord blood beta clonotypes, a trend that memory repertoires did not show.

TCRdb re-analysed the 5' RACE reads in MiXCR, keeping a single row per CDR3 protein. The sample contains approximately 1.8 million distinct CDR3 sequences, 32% of which appear only once. There are a few counts of this clonotype. What it binds is not known. Healthy Caucasians provided all donations. CDR1 SGHTA and CDR2 FQGNSA come from the germline V gene. The trim removed 5 bases at V and 9 bases at J, leaving 7 bases unmatched. CDR3 length: 13 amino acids. The TCR sequence derives from a newborn girl in good health. The chain combines TRBV7-2 with TRBJ2-4, with TRBD2 matching over 7 bases. The material sequenced was cord blood. The CDR3 bases are TGTGCCAGCAGCCGCGCGGGGGTGGGCATTCAGTACTTC. It translates to CASSRAGVGIQYF.